This T cell receptor (beta chain) was recorded in a study of T cell clones after liver transplantation. Looking at the study overall: Until 12-24 months post-transplant, subjects got standard immunosuppression and no induction. General study findings and limits: Graft donor-reactive T cells possibly entered the graft instead of undergoing deletion. In most of the 8 subjects, circulating graft-donor-reactive CD4 TCRbeta sequences fell significantly after transplant. In two subjects, few donor cells limited the measurable donor-reactive repertoire.

To note about this clone: The antigen remains unidentified.

Germline CDR1 reads SEHNR; CDR2 reads FQNEAQ (reference sequence). The CDR3 is 12 residues long. V lost 3 bases, J lost 6 bases, and 8 bases lay in between. The table came from immunoSEQ multiplex PCR; TCRdb's copy has only in-frame clones and leaves some out. The sample includes 12,000 to 15,000 clones, about four fifths of them seen just once. This clonotype originated in a human patient who received a liver transplant. Some T cells may be supplied by the graft donor. The J gene is TRBJ1-2, the V gene TRBV7-9; D not resolved. The sequencing used CD8+ T cells from blood, collected approximately 43 months after liver transplant. The CDR3 DNA is TGTGCCAGCAGCTTTGGTACTCATGGCTACACCTTC. This encodes CASSFGTHGYTF.